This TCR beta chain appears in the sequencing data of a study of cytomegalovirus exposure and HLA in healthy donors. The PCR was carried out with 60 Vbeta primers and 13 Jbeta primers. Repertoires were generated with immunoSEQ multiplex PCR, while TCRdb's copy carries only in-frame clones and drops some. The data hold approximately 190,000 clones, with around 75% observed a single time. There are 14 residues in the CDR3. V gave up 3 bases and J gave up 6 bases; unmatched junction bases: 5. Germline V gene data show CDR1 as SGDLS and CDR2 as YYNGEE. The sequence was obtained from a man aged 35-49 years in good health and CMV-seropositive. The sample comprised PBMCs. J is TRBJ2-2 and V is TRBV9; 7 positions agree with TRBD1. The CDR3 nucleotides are TGTGCCAGCAGCGGAATTACAGGGGCCGGGGAGCTGTTTTTT. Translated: CASSGITGAGELFF.